This T cell receptor beta chain was captured in a study of blood T cell repertoires in COVID-19. In the study overall: COVID-19 samples, acute and convalescent, were from the United States, Italy and Spain.

Researchers sorted participants into cohorts using their self-reported clinical history. Shortly before study entry, within 2 weeks, exposed participants had met a COVID-19 case. Sequencing used immunoSEQ multiplex PCR; TCRdb keeps in-frame clones, though not all of them. The repertoire has more than 350,000 clones, more than 70% of them found once; the top ten carry less than 1.5%. CDR1 and CDR2 (germline): MNHNY, SVGAGI (reference sequence). The length of the CDR3 is 14 residues. V was pared by 4 bases and J by 7 bases, with 14 bases between. V gene TRBV6-6 combines with J gene TRBJ2-1; D is ambiguous. The material sequenced was PBMCs or T cells enriched from blood (not recorded which). This receptor was taken from a woman in her late teens or twenties who had been exposed to COVID-19. The CDR3 reads CASSLPGVWNEQFF. The DNA of the CDR3 is TGTGCCAGCAGTTTACCGGGTGTTTGGAATGAGCAGTTCTTC.